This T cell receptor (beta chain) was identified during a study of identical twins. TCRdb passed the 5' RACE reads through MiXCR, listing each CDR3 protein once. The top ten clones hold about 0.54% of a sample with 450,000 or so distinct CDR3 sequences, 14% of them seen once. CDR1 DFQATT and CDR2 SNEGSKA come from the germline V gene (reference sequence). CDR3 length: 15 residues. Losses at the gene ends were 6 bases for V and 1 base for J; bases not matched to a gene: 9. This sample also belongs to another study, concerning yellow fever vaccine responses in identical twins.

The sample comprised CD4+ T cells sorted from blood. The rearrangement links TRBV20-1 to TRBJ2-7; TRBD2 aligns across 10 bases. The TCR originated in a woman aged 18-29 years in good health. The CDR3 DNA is TGCAGTGCAATGAGGGCTAGCGGGGGTTCCTACGAGCAGTACTTC. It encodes CSAMRASGGSYEQYF.